The 22 T cell receptor beta chains below all came from one sample that was sequenced in a study of blood T cells in healthy people across ages. Next came a second PCR, run for about 6 to 12 cycles, which used a sample-barcoded 5' primer along with a J-beta primer mix. TCRdb independently ran MiXCR on the 5' RACE reads; one entry per CDR3 protein. The sample consists of 650,000 to 900,000 distinct CDR3 sequences, around 62% of them appearing once. Sequenced material: blood. Every receptor here comes from a man aged 30 to 39 in good health.

V is TRBV9 and J is TRBJ2-7, with TRBD2 as a possible D gene (6 bases). The germline V gene encodes CDR1 SGDLS and CDR2 YYNGEE. The CDR3 consists of 14 residues. V lost 7 bases and J 0 bases, leaving 14 bases between the germline ends. The CDR3 coding sequence is TGTGCCAGCGGGGGAGGACAAAGCTCCTACGAGCAGTACTTC. It is translated as CASGGGQSSYEQYF.

The chain has TRBV12-3 or TRBV12-4 and TRBJ2-3; either TRBD1 or TRBD2 may supply D (5 bases each). Between the trimmed V and J ends, which lost 6 bases and 2 bases, there was a span of 12 bases. This CDR3 comprises 14 residues. The CDR3 loop is CASRDGTATDTQYF. The DNA of the CDR3 is TGTGCCAGCAGAGACGGGACCGCCACAGATACGCAGTATTTT.

This clonotype was seen a few times. V and J are TRBV5-1 and TRBJ2-1; D gene unclear. This CDR3 has 12 residues. The germline CDR1 and CDR2 sequences are SGHRS and YFSETQ. V was clipped by 4 bases and J by 5 bases, with 7 bases between them. CDR3 DNA: TGCGCCAGCAGCGTAACCAACAATGAGCAGTTCTTC. Its protein is CASSVTNNEQFF.

The chain joins TRBV6-6 to TRBJ2-5, with 9 bases lining up with TRBD2. CDR1 is MNHNY and CDR2 is SVGAGI in the germline V gene (reference sequence). V lost 7 bases to trimming and J lost 5 bases; unmatched junction nucleotides: 8. The CDR3 sequence is 14 residues long. The CDR3 coding sequence is TGTGCCAGCATCCCGGGACTAGCTTGGGAGACCCAGTACTTC. Its protein product is CASIPGLAWETQYF.

This chain joins TRBV28 and TRBJ2-5; TRBD2 aligns across 7 bases. The V segment lost 7 bases and the J segment 4 bases; nucleotides outside the gene matches: 9. CDR3 length: 14 residues. CDR1 and CDR2 (germline): MDHEN, SYDVKM. The CDR3 region is CASTPGLPPETQYF. In DNA, the CDR3 is TGTGCCAGCACCCCGGGACTACCCCCAGAGACCCAGTACTTC.

This clonotype was seen a few times. This chain joins TRBV6-2 or TRBV6-3 and TRBJ2-1, with D possibly being TRBD1 or TRBD2 (6 bases each). CDR3 length: 14 residues. V was pared by 6 bases and J by 3 bases, with 12 bases between. Germline CDR1 MNHEY, CDR2 SVGEGT. CDR3 sequence reads: CASRNRDFYNEQFF. The CDR3 region has the DNA TGTGCCAGCAGAAACAGGGACTTCTACAATGAGCAGTTCTTC.

This chain links TRBV13 with TRBJ2-7; D is unclear. Per the germline V gene, CDR1 is PRHDT and CDR2 is FYEKMQ (reference sequence). Trimming stripped 3 bases from V and 6 bases from J, with 9 bases between. This CDR3 is 12 amino acids long. The CDR3 DNA is TGTGCCAGCAGCTTTGGGGTTGTCGAGCAGTACTTC. Amino acid sequence: CASSFGVVEQYF.

The rearrangement links TRBV7-6 to TRBJ2-6; 7 bases align to TRBD2. The CDR3 runs to 15 residues. Germline CDR1 and CDR2: SGHVS and FNYEAQ. V was pared by 5 bases and J by 2 bases, with 3 bases of the junction left unmatched. The chain's CDR3 is CASSVGRPGANVLTF. CDR3 nucleotide sequence: TGTGCCAGCAGCGTCGGGAGGCCTGGGGCCAACGTCCTGACTTTC.

The chain is built from TRBV12-3 or TRBV12-4 and TRBJ2-4; possible D gene TRBD2, 6 bases. The J call may be incorrect, as the DNA end agrees better with TRBJ2-5. CDR3 length: 15 residues. In nucleotides, the CDR3 is TGTGCCAGCAGTTTCTCCGGGAACGGAGGGGAGACCCAGTACTTC. Translation: CASSFSGNGGETQYF.

This clonotype was counted between two and nine times. The chain employs TRBV20-1 and TRBJ2-7; either TRBD1 or TRBD2 may fit D (5 bases each). V was trimmed by 5 bases and J by 5 bases, leaving 16 bases between them. In germline, CDR1 is DFQATT, CDR2 SNEGSKA (reference sequence). The CDR3 is 13 residues long. CDR3 in DNA: TGCAGTGCTCCGGGACCCTCTTCCCACGAGCAGTACTTC. Translation gives CSAPGPSSHEQYF.

This clonotype was counted between two and nine times. CDR3 bases: TGTGCCAGCAGTTTCGCGGCTTCCTACGAGCAGTACTTC. Translating gives CASSFAASYEQYF. The V call is TRBV27, the J call TRBJ2-7; D not certain. The CDR3 spans 13 residues. Germline CDR1 MNHEY, CDR2 SMNVEV (reference sequence). The V and J ends lost 3 bases and 1 base respectively, with 7 bases between them.

The chain has TRBV28 and TRBJ2-1; D is perhaps TRBD1 (6 bases). V lost 8 bases and J lost 6, with 11 bases in between. Germline values: CDR1 MDHEN, CDR2 SYDVKM. This CDR3 region has 12 residues. The CDR3 DNA follows: TGTGCCAGCCTCCAGGACAGCAATGAGCAGTTCTTC. Protein sequence: CASLQDSNEQFF.

V is TRBV4-2 and J is TRBJ2-7, with 9 nucleotides matching TRBD1. CDR1 LGHNA and CDR2 YNFKEQ come from the germline V gene. V gave up 7 bases and J gave up 4 bases; unmatched junction bases: 14. This CDR3 comprises 16 residues. The CDR3 sequence is CASNNGGRDRVYEQYF. CDR3 in DNA: TGTGCCAGCAACAATGGGGGGAGGGACAGGGTGTACGAGCAGTACTTC.

The V call is TRBV5-1, the J call TRBJ2-3; 10 nucleotides line up with TRBD1. The CDR3 consists of 14 residues. V was clipped by 2 bases and J by 4 bases; unmatched bases: 1. Germline CDR1 SGHRS, CDR2 YFSETQ. CDR3 loop: CASSFDRGPDTQYF. In DNA form, the CDR3 reads TGCGCCAGCAGCTTCGACAGGGGGCCAGATACGCAGTATTTT.

This clonotype has a handful of counts. The J gene is TRBJ2-5, the V gene TRBV20-1; 15 bases match TRBD2. Germline CDR1 and CDR2: DFQATT and SNEGSKA (reference sequence). V was pared by 3 bases and J by 5 bases, with 16 bases of the junction left unmatched. The CDR3 runs to 19 residues. The CDR3: CSARNRTSGGAVPRETQYF. The DNA for the CDR3 is TGCAGTGCTAGGAATCGGACTAGCGGGGGGGCCGTGCCTAGGGAGACCCAGTACTTC.

The chain employs TRBV9 and TRBJ2-7, with D perhaps TRBD2 (6 bases). The J call may not be correct, given that the DNA end is closer to TRBJ2-5. Germline CDR1 SGDLS, CDR2 YYNGEE. The CDR3 sequence is 15 residues long. The CDR3 sequence: CASSVAGRGQETQYF. As DNA, the CDR3 is TGTGCCAGCAGCGTAGCGGGGCGGGGACAAGAGACCCAGTACTTC.

The chain recombines TRBV28 with TRBJ1-5, with D maybe TRBD1 (5 bases). CDR3 size: 12 residues. Per the germline V gene, CDR1 is MDHEN and CDR2 is SYDVKM. The ends were cut back, 6 bases at V and 12 bases at J, with 15 bases in the middle. CDR3 in amino acids: CASSPTGFLQHF. For the CDR3, the DNA is TGTGCCAGCAGCCCAACAGGTTTCCTCCAGCATTTT. Together with reference TRBV28 and TRBJ1-5, the CDR3 gives the full variable domain: DVKVTQSSRYLVKRTGEKVFLECVQDMDHENMFWYRQDPGLGLRLIYFSYDVKMKEKGDIPEGYSVSREKKERFSLILESASTNQTSMYLCASSPTGFLQHFGDGTRLSIL.

This clonotype was counted a single time. The chain has TRBV9 and TRBJ1-5, with D possibly being TRBD1 (6 bases). Trimming shortened V by 4 bases and J by 6 bases, and 14 bases separated the two germline ends. The germline V gene has CDR1 SGDLS and CDR2 YYNGEE. The CDR3 has 14 amino acids. CDR3 loop: CASSPRTDSQPQHF. As DNA, the CDR3 is TGTGCCAGCAGCCCCCGGACAGACAGTCAGCCCCAGCATTTT. Together with reference TRBV9 and TRBJ1-5, the CDR3 gives the full variable domain: DSGVTQTPKHLITATGQRVTLRCSPRSGDLSVYWYQQSLDQGLQFLIQYYNGEERAKGNILERFSAQQFPDLHSELNLSSLELGDSALYFCASSPRTDSQPQHFGDGTRLSIL.

The rearrangement joins TRBV6-5 to TRBJ2-4, with TRBD2 matching over 8 bases. Per germline, CDR1 MNHEY and CDR2 SVGAGI. This CDR3 has 18 amino acids. V dropped 4 bases and J dropped 0; count of bases not matched to a gene: 11. This CDR3 is CASSFGGGPVGAKNIQYF. CDR3 DNA: TGTGCCAGCAGTTTTGGCGGGGGGCCCGTGGGAGCCAAAAACATTCAGTACTTC.

This sequence joins TRBV12-3 or TRBV12-4 and TRBJ2-4; TRBD2 agrees at 8 bases. The DNA end favors TRBJ2-7, so the J call may be wrong. The CDR3 contains 16 residues. The CDR3 is CASSPGGGQGLYEQYF. For the CDR3, the DNA is TGTGCCAGCAGTCCAGGCGGGGGGCAGGGGCTCTACGAGCAGTACTTC.

The J gene is TRBJ2-3, the V gene TRBV24-1; possible D gene TRBD2, 5 bases. There are 14 residues in the CDR3. V was pared by 4 bases and J by 6 bases, with 13 bases between. Germline loops: CDR1 KGHDR, CDR2 SFDVKD. The DNA for the CDR3 is TGTGCCACCAGTGACCGCGGGTCGGGGGATACGCAGTATTTT. Protein product: CATSDRGSGDTQYF.

This clonotype was found a few times. The rearrangement joins TRBV5-1 to TRBJ1-2; TRBD1 might be the D (5 bases). Germline CDR1 reads SGHRS; CDR2 reads YFSETQ. CDR3 length: 13 amino acids. Trimming pared 4 bases from V and 8 bases from J, leaving 15 bases between. The DNA for the CDR3 is TGCGCCAGCAGCATGGGGCAGTCTATGGGCTACACCTTC. Protein: CASSMGQSMGYTF.